This entry is about one T cell receptor (beta chain). The antigen is undetermined. The assay was immunoSEQ multiplex PCR, and TCRdb's table has in-frame clones only and misses some. The sample lists some 130,000 clones; 80% were seen once. This sample is part of a study of a mutant IDH1 vaccine in newly diagnosed glioma. Study summary: The study gave patients eight vaccinations in weeks 1, 3, 5, 7, 11, 15, 19, 23. The start of vaccination came 4-6 weeks after radiotherapy alone, or with temozolomide cycles. General observations from the study: Changes in top peripheral clonotypes did not appear linked to pseudoprogression. Of all patients, 85% to 95% showed vaccine-induced immune responses.

CDR1 SEHNR and CDR2 FQNEAQ come from the germline V gene (reference sequence). This CDR3 contains 15 residues. The junction had 10 bases not matched to a gene; V was cut back by 2 bases and J by 8 bases. Indicated time point: week 11, during vaccination. Every vaccination contained 300 ug of the mutant IDH1 20-mer peptide and was paired with topical imiquimod. The gene calls are TRBV7-9 and TRBJ1-2, with 8 positions matching TRBD1. The source of this sequence is a man in his forties with glioma. Specimen: PBMCs, collected from a glioma patient whose treatment included an IDH1 peptide vaccine. This CDR3 is CASSLIQGQARGYTF. The CDR3, as DNA: TGTGCCAGCAGCTTAATCCAGGGACAGGCGCGAGGCTACACCTTC.